This entry lists 6 T cell receptor beta chains sequenced from one sample in a study of Ad26.COV2.S vaccination and SARS-CoV-2 variants. Treatment given: around 19 received Ad26.COV2.S at low or high dose, single or two shots; several received placebo; per-sample allocation not given. Sampling took place 63 days after the first vaccine or placebo injection. Assay used: immunoSEQ multiplex PCR; TCRdb lists only in-frame clones, some missing. The data hold roughly 320,000 clones, with just under 85% observed a single time. The sample consisted of peripheral blood, taken in a trial of Ad26.COV2.S vaccine versus placebo. These receptors all come from a person between 18 and 60 years old who received the Ad26.COV2.S COVID-19 vaccine or a placebo.

CDR3 coding DNA: TGTGCCAGCAGACTGGACTTCACTTATGGCTACACCTTC. Translated: CASRLDFTYGYTF. V and J are TRBV7-2 and TRBJ1-2; D unclear. Trimming cost V 6 bases and J 5 bases, with 13 bases left between them. The CDR3 extends over 13 amino acids. The V gene's germline CDR1 is SGHTA and CDR2 FQGNSA.

The rearrangement links TRBV5-1 to TRBJ2-3; no clear D. This CDR3 is 16 amino acids long. V was pared by 1 base and J by 0 bases, with 12 bases between. Looked up from germline, CDR1 is SGHRS and CDR2 is YFSETQ. CDR3 DNA: TGCGCCAGCAGCTTGTTCACAACCGCTAGCACAGATACGCAGTATTTT. Amino acids: CASSLFTTASTDTQYF.

J is TRBJ1-1 and V is TRBV28; 7 nucleotides align to TRBD1. The CDR3 contains 13 residues. Germline assignment: CDR1 MDHEN and CDR2 SYDVKM. Losses at the gene ends were 6 bases for V and 7 bases for J; bases not matched to a gene: 8. The CDR3 region is CASSFTGQNEAFF. CDR3 nucleotide sequence: TGTGCCAGCAGCTTTACGGGACAGAATGAAGCTTTCTTT. Looking up the rest from reference TRBV28 and TRBJ1-1 gives the full variable domain: DVKVTQSSRYLVKRTGEKVFLECVQDMDHENMFWYRQDPGLGLRLIYFSYDVKMKEKGDIPEGYSVSREKKERFSLILESASTNQTSMYLCASSFTGQNEAFFGQGTRLTVV.

The V gene is TRBV28, the J gene TRBJ2-7; 10 bases line up with TRBD1. Germline trimming cut 6 bases from V and 3 bases from J; bases unmatched to any gene: 5. Germline values: CDR1 MDHEN, CDR2 SYDVKM. The CDR3 has 14 residues. The CDR3 region has the DNA TGTGCCAGCAGCCCCGGGACAGGGGTCTACGAGCAGTACTTC. Translated: CASSPGTGVYEQYF.

This clone has just a few counts. The chain combines TRBV6-2 or TRBV6-3 with TRBJ2-7, with D perhaps being TRBD1 or TRBD2 (5 bases each). V gave up 0 bases and J gave up 4 bases, with 16 bases separating them. The length of the CDR3 is 16 residues. Germline CDR1 MNHEY, CDR2 SVGEGT. The CDR3 loop reads CASSYSGRQPVYEQYF. CDR3 sequence (DNA): TGTGCCAGCAGTTACTCGGGGAGACAGCCTGTTTACGAGCAGTACTTC.

The CDR3 loop reads CASSLRGNEKLFF. The CDR3 region has the DNA TGTGCCAGCAGTTTAAGGGGAAATGAAAAACTGTTTTTT. The chain links TRBV27 to TRBJ1-4, with D perhaps TRBD1 (5 bases). The CDR3 runs to 13 residues. Germline assignment: CDR1 MNHEY and CDR2 SMNVEV (reference sequence). Trimming removed 2 bases from V and 5 bases from J, with 6 bases in between.